The present TCR beta chain was sequenced within a study of blood T cell repertoires in COVID-19 (dated by TCRdb to about 2020). Describing the broader study: Samples covering the acute and convalescent phases of COVID-19 were provided by collaborators in the United States, Italy and Spain. Where HLA class I and class II types were available, the types were taken from metadata supplied by the sample provider, not from assay-based typing. The material from the prospective study consisted of cDNA or gDNA derived from T cells, B-cell-depleted T cells, or PBMCs. Sample metadata almost always included a de-identified subject ID, COVID-19 status, age in years and sex. The dataset comprised deeply sampled blood TCRbeta repertoires from subjects exposed to, actively infected with, or recovered from COVID-19. The samples were drawn from the first 160 participants of the ongoing ImmuneRACE study and from roughly 1,300 subjects provided by 6 global collaborators. The repertoires were made available in a free public database intended to serve as a resource for research on the immune response to SARS-CoV-2. General study outcomes and caveats: The quantity of clinical and demographic metadata differed by source and by participant and was supplied without curation.

TCRbeta CDR3 regions were amplified from genomic DNA by means of the immunoSEQ Assay, a bias-controlled multiplex PCR. As for the original processing: Nucleated cell counts per sample were estimated from amplification of reference gene primers within the assay. To quantify the absolute abundance of each unique TCRbeta CDR3 rearrangement, sequence reads were collapsed and filtered. For each sample, productive Simpson clonality was calculated as the square root of Simpson's diversity index over productive rearrangements. TCRdb took over this immuneACCESS table, retaining in-frame rearrangements with V and J assigned. Such tables are incomplete; in checked studies, under half of the missing clones stem from an unresolved V gene, and the remainder is unexplained. V, J and clone size derive from that table, while D and trimming were established from the DNA sequence. The sample contains 130,000 to 150,000 clones, over 70% of them found a single time. In total, the top ten clones hold about 2% of the sample.

Each collaborating institution followed its own protocols to collect whole blood in K2EDTA tubes. For TCRbeta analysis, collaborators shipped samples in one of three forms: frozen whole blood, isolated PBMCs, or DNA extracted from either of those sample types. In regard to this clone: No antigen is known for it. It has no much larger one-base neighbor in the sample; base qualities were not kept.

The CDR3, from cysteine to phenylalanine, totals 16 residues. Only the CDR3 part of the read is kept: 48 bases, read in frame from the first base. The germline V gene yields SGHDT for CDR1 and YYEEEE for CDR2. V is pruned by 1 base and J by 3 bases, leaving 10 bases of the junction without a gene match. Recombination linked TRBV5-6 to TRBJ2-7, with 7 bases aligning to TRBD1. The receptor comes from a woman in her sixties with acute or convalescent COVID-19. Material for sequencing was peripheral blood. The CDR3 protein is CASSLIGWDSNYEQYF. The nucleotide sequence reads as follows: TGTGCCAGCAGCTTGATCGGTTGGGACAGCAACTACGAGCAGTACTTC.